The present entry profiles one T cell receptor beta chain with its context. This entry is derived from a study of radiotherapy plus CTLA-4 blockade in lung cancer. Profiled with immunoSEQ multiplex PCR; TCRdb holds only in-frame clones, not every one. This sample has 70,000 to 90,000 clones, with about 78% found just once. It was focal radiation plus CTLA-4 blockade with ipilimumab that patients with chemo-refractory metastatic non-small-cell lung cancer received. The receptor's source is a human donor with non-small cell lung cancer whose response to radiotherapy plus ipilimumab could not be evaluated. Some clones in this sample may be carry-over from other donors' samples. This material consisted of peripheral blood, taken from a patient treated with radiotherapy plus ipilimumab.

The CDR3 spells CASSQGDTEAFF. CDR3 DNA: TGTGCCAGCAGTCAGGGGGACACTGAAGCTTTCTTT. J is TRBJ1-1 and V is TRBV7-3; the match to TRBD1 covers 7 bases. The germline V gene has CDR1 SGHTA and CDR2 FQGTGA. V shed 6 bases, J shed 3 bases, and the junction held 1 base outside the gene matches. This CDR3 comprises 12 residues.